Described below is a single TCR beta chain sequence and its context. Its target is not known. The entry originates in a study of cytomegalovirus exposure and HLA in healthy donors. Study results and limitations: Looking again later, the authors saw that most CMV-associated TCR beta chains seemed HLA-restricted.

This PCR relied on a set of 60 Vbeta primers and 13 Jbeta primers. TCRdb keeps only in-frame clones here, not all; method: immunoSEQ multiplex PCR. This sample carries 90,000 to 150,000 clones, 77% of them seen once, and the ten largest clones take around 3.9%. The CDR3 loop spans 15 amino acids. Unmatched junction bases numbered 7, after V lost 2 bases and J lost 9 bases. The germline V gene encodes CDR1 MRHNA and CDR2 SNTAGT. What was sequenced was PBMCs. The receptor was derived from a human donor in good health. The chain is built from TRBV6-4 and TRBJ2-1; 10 positions match TRBD2. This CDR3 reads CASSDGPSGSGEQFF. Written as DNA, the CDR3 is TGTGCCAGCAGTGACGGGCCTAGCGGGAGCGGTGAGCAGTTCTTC.